A selection of T cell receptor beta chains follows, all from one sample in a study of T-cell memory formation after mild COVID-19. One entry per CDR3 protein results from TCRdb running MiXCR on the 5' RACE reads. The sample lists about 130,000 distinct CDR3 sequences; 15% to 20% were seen once. The sequenced sample was PBMCs or a T cell subset sorted from them (not recorded which). These receptors all stem from a man aged 18 to 29 who had mild COVID-19 (a few samples of this study predate the infection). Cell type and time point are not known. Each CDR3 is given with its conserved first and last residue. A D gene is named only where the DNA matches it firmly. Expanded clones get a size class; other rows say once, few or many, or leave the size out.

V	size	D	J	CDR3	DNA
TRBV7-9	few	NA	TRBJ1-4	CASSLGGSWGEKLFF	TGTGCCAGCAGCTTAGGAGGCTCCTGGGGTGAAAAACTGTTTTTT
TRBV7-9	NA	NA	TRBJ2-7	CASSLAGGAEQYF	TGTGCCAGCAGCTTAGCGGGTGGAGCCGAGCAGTACTTC
TRBV2	few	NA	TRBJ2-1	CASNAGPYNEQFF	TGTGCCAGCAACGCAGGTCCCTACAATGAGCAGTTCTTC
TRBV7-2	NA	TRBD1	TRBJ1-6	CASSPGTGASPLHF	TGTGCCAGCAGCCCCGGGACAGGGGCTTCACCCCTCCACTTT
TRBV5-1	NA	NA	TRBJ2-5	CASSLEGTKYQETQYF	TGCGCCAGCAGCTTGGAGGGTACAAAGTACCAAGAGACCCAGTACTTC
TRBV2	few	NA	TRBJ2-5	CASSVLIQETQYF	TGTGCCAGTTCCGTCCTAATCCAAGAGACCCAGTACTTC
TRBV6-5	NA	NA	TRBJ1-2	CASSPGGRVDGYTF	TGTGCCAGCAGCCCCGGCGGCAGGGTCGATGGCTACACCTTC
TRBV7-2	few	NA	TRBJ2-5	CASSSNGIPQETQYF	TGTGCCAGCAGCTCCAACGGGATTCCCCAAGAGACCCAGTACTTC
TRBV7-2	NA	TRBD1	TRBJ2-4	CASSTDRGKNIQYF	TGTGCCAGCAGTACAGACAGGGGCAAAAACATTCAGTACTTC
TRBV28	NA	NA	TRBJ1-2	CATTEGSNYGYTF	TGTGCCACCACGGAGGGGAGTAACTATGGCTACACCTTC
TRBV29-1	many	NA	TRBJ1-1	CSVGRPAGGEAFF	TGCAGCGTCGGACGTCCGGCAGGAGGTGAAGCTTTCTTT
TRBV5-1	NA	TRBD1	TRBJ2-5	CASSRGTEETQYF	TGCGCCAGCAGCCGAGGGACAGAGGAGACCCAGTACTTC
TRBV6-6	NA	NA	TRBJ1-5	CASTEGGSNQPQHF	TGTGCCAGCACCGAGGGGGGTAGCAATCAGCCCCAGCATTTT
TRBV12-3/TRBV12-4	many	TRBD2	TRBJ2-5	CASSLMSGGQETQYF	TGTGCCAGCAGTTTGATGAGCGGGGGCCAAGAGACCCAGTACTTC
TRBV29-1	few	NA	TRBJ2-5	CSVAPPETQYF	TGCAGCGTTGCTCCCCCTGAGACCCAGTACTTC
TRBV3-1	few	NA	TRBJ2-3	CASSIRGGDTQYF	TGTGCCAGCAGCATCCGGGGAGGAGATACGCAGTATTTT
TRBV4-1	few	NA	TRBJ2-7	CASSQYYNGREYEQYF	TGCGCCAGCAGCCAATATTACAACGGCAGGGAGTACGAGCAGTACTTC
TRBV4-2	few	TRBD2	TRBJ2-5	CASRAGTSGYGRTQETQYF	TGTGCCAGCAGGGCCGGGACTAGCGGGTATGGCAGAACTCAAGAGACCCAGTACTTC
TRBV7-3	NA	NA	TRBJ2-5	CASSPPGATIQYF	TGTGCCAGCAGTCCTCCGGGAGCGACGATTCAGTACTTC
TRBV6-2/TRBV6-3	NA	NA	TRBJ2-1	CATQLEYNEQFF	TGTGCCACACAGCTGGAGTACAATGAGCAGTTCTTC
TRBV6-2/TRBV6-3	few	TRBD1	TRBJ1-2	CASSYSGGRDYGYTF	TGTGCCAGCAGTTACTCAGGGGGCCGGGACTATGGCTACACCTTC
TRBV6-5	few	NA	TRBJ2-2	CASDRPERVEDTGELFF	TGTGCCAGTGATCGGCCGGAGCGTGTTGAGGACACCGGGGAGCTGTTTTTT
TRBV27	few	TRBD2	TRBJ2-5	CASGRLAGDQETQYF	TGTGCCAGCGGGAGACTAGCGGGGGACCAAGAGACCCAGTACTTC
TRBV5-1	few	NA	TRBJ1-4	CASSPDLVGKLFF	TGCGCCAGCAGCCCGGACTTAGTTGGAAAACTGTTTTTT
TRBV5-1	few	NA	TRBJ1-1	CASTQGRNTEAFF	TGCGCCAGCACCCAGGGGCGGAACACTGAAGCTTTCTTT
TRBV5-1	few	NA	TRBJ1-1	CASSLAVMNTEAFF	TGCGCCAGCAGCTTGGCAGTAATGAACACTGAAGCTTTCTTT
TRBV5-4	NA	NA	TRBJ2-1	CASSLGGAGSYNEQFF	TGTGCCAGCAGCTTGGGGGGGGCGGGCTCCTACAATGAGCAGTTCTTC
TRBV5-4	NA	TRBD2	TRBJ2-5	CASSSGLAGQETQYF	TGTGCCAGCTCCTCGGGACTAGCGGGGCAAGAGACCCAGTACTTC
TRBV6-2/TRBV6-3	few	NA	TRBJ2-1	CASADTYNEQFF	TGTGCCAGCGCGGACACTTACAATGAGCAGTTCTTC
TRBV27	few	NA	TRBJ2-2	CASSLRAGASTGELFF	TGTGCCAGCAGTTTAAGGGCAGGGGCCAGCACCGGGGAGCTGTTTTTT
TRBV30	few	TRBD2	TRBJ2-3	CAWSVIAGRGDTQYF	TGTGCCTGGAGTGTAATAGCGGGGCGAGGAGATACGCAGTATTTT
TRBV7-2	NA	TRBD2	TRBJ2-7	CASSSGTSGYEQYF	TGTGCCAGCAGTTCCGGGACTAGTGGCTACGAGCAGTACTTC
TRBV7-2	NA	TRBD1	TRBJ1-1	CASSSPGQGWANTEAFF	TGTGCCAGCAGCTCACCGGGACAGGGGTGGGCAAACACTGAAGCTTTCTTT
TRBV20-1	NA	TRBD2	TRBJ2-1	CSARSPAGGPHEQFF	TGCAGTGCTAGAAGTCCAGCGGGGGGGCCACATGAGCAGTTCTTC
TRBV27	NA	NA	TRBJ2-5	CASSITGTRETQYF	TGTGCCAGCAGTATTACCGGGACTCGTGAGACCCAGTACTTC
TRBV9	NA	NA	TRBJ1-4	CASSAGTYNEKLFF	TGTGCCAGCAGCGCCGGGACGTATAATGAAAAACTGTTTTTT
TRBV7-9	NA	TRBD1	TRBJ2-5	CASSRTGQETQYF	TGTGCCAGCAGCCGGACAGGGCAAGAGACCCAGTACTTC
TRBV28	medium-sized	NA	TRBJ2-3	CASSWASEFTDTQYF	TGTGCCAGCAGTTGGGCTAGCGAGTTCACAGATACGCAGTATTTT
TRBV12-3/TRBV12-4	many	TRBD2	TRBJ2-1	CASSLSGGAYEQFF	TGTGCCAGCAGCCTTAGCGGGGGGGCCTATGAGCAGTTCTTC
TRBV5-1	many	NA	TRBJ2-5	CASSLAKAVVETQYF	TGCGCCAGCAGCTTGGCCAAGGCGGTGGTGGAGACCCAGTACTTC
TRBV7-2	NA	NA	TRBJ2-3	CARQGGDTQYF	TGTGCCCGGCAGGGCGGTGATACGCAGTATTTT
TRBV6-2/TRBV6-3	NA	TRBD1	TRBJ2-1	CASSHRGVGWYNEQFF	TGTGCCAGCAGTCACAGGGGCGTCGGTTGGTACAATGAGCAGTTCTTC
TRBV20-1	few	NA	TRBJ2-3	CSAREPSTDTQYF	TGCAGTGCTAGGGAACCAAGCACAGATACGCAGTATTTT
TRBV20-1	NA	TRBD1	TRBJ1-2	CSARGGQGIYGYTF	TGCAGTGCTAGAGGAGGACAGGGGATTTATGGCTACACCTTC
TRBV6-2/TRBV6-3	NA	NA	TRBJ1-1	CATYRDTSTEAFF	TGTGCCACTTACCGGGACACCAGCACTGAAGCTTTCTTT
TRBV7-2	NA	NA	TRBJ1-1	CASSLDLGRGTEAFF	TGTGCCAGCAGCTTAGATTTGGGCAGGGGAACTGAAGCTTTCTTT
TRBV7-2	NA	NA	TRBJ1-2	CASSLATADGYTF	TGTGCCAGCAGCTTAGCCACAGCAGACGGCTACACCTTC
TRBV18	NA	NA	TRBJ2-5	CASSPAGWETQYF	TGTGCCAGCTCACCGGCGGGGTGGGAGACCCAGTACTTC
TRBV12-3/TRBV12-4	NA	NA	TRBJ1-1	CASRRGRGKIEAFF	TGTGCCAGCAGAAGGGGGAGGGGAAAGATTGAAGCTTTCTTT
TRBV5-1	many	NA	TRBJ2-3	CASSKTRDTQYF	TGCGCCAGCAGCAAGACTAGAGATACGCAGTATTTT
TRBV7-9	NA	NA	TRBJ2-3	CASSLAGGGPDTQYF	TGTGCCAGCAGCTTAGCTGGCGGGGGCCCAGATACGCAGTATTTT
TRBV7-9	few	NA	TRBJ2-5	CASSRQPQETQYF	TGTGCCAGCAGCCGACAGCCTCAAGAGACCCAGTACTTC
TRBV7-9	few	NA	TRBJ1-2	CASSHRQDYGYTF	TGTGCCAGCAGCCATCGACAGGACTATGGCTACACCTTC